The clone carrying this T cell receptor (beta chain) turned up a few times. The data stem from a study of T-cell memory formation after mild COVID-19. V was trimmed by 1 base and J by 4 bases, leaving 11 bases between them. This CDR3 has 15 residues. TCRdb processed the 5' RACE reads anew with MiXCR; each CDR3 protein has one entry. Of about 290,000 distinct CDR3 sequences listed, roughly 15% were seen once; the top ten hold roughly 20%. The specimen sequenced was PBMCs or a T cell subset sorted from them (not recorded which). The chain is built from TRBV12-3 or TRBV12-4 and TRBJ1-3; D gene uncertain. This TCR came from a man aged 18 to 30 who had mild COVID-19 (a few samples of this study predate the infection). Cell type and time point are not known. CDR3 loop: CASSLGGRAGNTIYF. The CDR3, as DNA: TGTGCCAGCAGTTTAGGTGGCAGAGCCGGAAACACCATATATTTT.